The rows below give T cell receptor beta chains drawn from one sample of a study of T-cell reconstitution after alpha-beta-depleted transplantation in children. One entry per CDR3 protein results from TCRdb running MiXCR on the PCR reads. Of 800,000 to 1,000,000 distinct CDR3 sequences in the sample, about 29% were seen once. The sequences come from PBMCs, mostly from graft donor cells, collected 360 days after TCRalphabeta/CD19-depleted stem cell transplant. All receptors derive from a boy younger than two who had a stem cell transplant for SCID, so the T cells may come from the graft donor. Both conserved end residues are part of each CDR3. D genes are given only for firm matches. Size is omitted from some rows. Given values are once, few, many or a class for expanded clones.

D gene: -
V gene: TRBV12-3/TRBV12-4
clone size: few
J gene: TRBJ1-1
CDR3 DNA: TGTGCCAGCAGTCCTTCGTGGATGACCGCTGAAGCTTTCTTT
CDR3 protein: CASSPSWMTAEAFF

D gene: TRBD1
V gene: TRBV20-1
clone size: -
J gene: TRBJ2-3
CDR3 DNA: TGCAGTGCAACAGGGACAGGGGGCACAGATACGCAGTATTTT
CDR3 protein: CSATGTGGTDTQYF

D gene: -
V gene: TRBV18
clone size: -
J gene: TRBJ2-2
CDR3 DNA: TGTGCCAGCTCACCAGTCAACGGGGAGCTGTTTTTT
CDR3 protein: CASSPVNGELFF

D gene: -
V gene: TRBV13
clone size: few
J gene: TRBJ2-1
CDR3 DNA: TGTGCCAGCAGCAGGGGGTGGAATGAGCAGTTCTTC
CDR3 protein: CASSRGWNEQFF

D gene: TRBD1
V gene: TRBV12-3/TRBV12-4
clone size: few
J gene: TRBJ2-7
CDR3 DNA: TGTGCCAGCAGCTCTACAGGGGTACACGAGCAGTACTTC
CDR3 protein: CASSSTGVHEQYF

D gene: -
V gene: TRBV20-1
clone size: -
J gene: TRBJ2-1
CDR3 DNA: TGCAGTGCCGGGGGACCCACCTACAATGAGCAGTTCTTC
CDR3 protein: CSAGGPTYNEQFF

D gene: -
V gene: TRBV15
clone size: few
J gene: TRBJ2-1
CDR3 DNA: TGTGCCACCAGTTCTCCCCCCTTCCAGGGCAATGAGCAGTTCTTC
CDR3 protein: CATSSPPFQGNEQFF

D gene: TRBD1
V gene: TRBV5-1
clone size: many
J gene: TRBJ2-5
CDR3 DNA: TGCGCCAGCAGCTTAGGACAGGGAGGGACCCAGTACTTC
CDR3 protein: CASSLGQGGTQYF

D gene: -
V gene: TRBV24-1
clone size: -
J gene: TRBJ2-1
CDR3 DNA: TGTGCCACCAGTGATTTTTCGGACCATGAGCAGTTCTTC
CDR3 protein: CATSDFSDHEQFF

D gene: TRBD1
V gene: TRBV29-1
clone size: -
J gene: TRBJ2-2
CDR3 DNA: TGCAGCGTTAAACAGGGGGCGCCGAACACCGGGGAGCTGTTTTTT
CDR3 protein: CSVKQGAPNTGELFF

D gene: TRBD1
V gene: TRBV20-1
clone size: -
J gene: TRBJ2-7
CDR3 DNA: TGCAGTGCTATTCCCGGGACAGGGGCCTACGAGCAGTACTTC
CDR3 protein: CSAIPGTGAYEQYF

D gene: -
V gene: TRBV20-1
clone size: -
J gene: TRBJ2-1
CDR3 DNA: TGCAGTGCTAGAGGTCATAGAGGGATGGTTGGTGAGCAGTTCTTC
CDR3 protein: CSARGHRGMVGEQFF

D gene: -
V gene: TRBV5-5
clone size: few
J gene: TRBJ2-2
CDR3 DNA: TGTGCCAGCAGCCCAAGGACAGTCGCGAACACCGGGGAGCTGTTTTTT
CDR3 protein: CASSPRTVANTGELFF

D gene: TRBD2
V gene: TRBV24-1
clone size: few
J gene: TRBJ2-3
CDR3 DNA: TGTGCCACCAGTGATGGGGTCTTAGCGGGGGCTAACACAGATACGCAGTATTTT
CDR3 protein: CATSDGVLAGANTDTQYF

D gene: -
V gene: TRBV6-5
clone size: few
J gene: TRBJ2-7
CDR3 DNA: TGTGCCAGCAGTTACTCGATTATCCGCGAGCAGTACTTC
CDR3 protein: CASSYSIIREQYF

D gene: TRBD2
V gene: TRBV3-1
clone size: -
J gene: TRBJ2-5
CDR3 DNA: TGTGCCAGCAGTTACCGGGGGGTCCAAGAGACCCAGTACTTC
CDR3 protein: CASSYRGVQETQYF

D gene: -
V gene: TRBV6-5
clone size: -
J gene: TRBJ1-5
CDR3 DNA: TGTGCCAGCAGTTATTCTTGGGGAAAGGGCTTCAATCAGCCCCAGCATTTT
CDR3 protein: CASSYSWGKGFNQPQHF

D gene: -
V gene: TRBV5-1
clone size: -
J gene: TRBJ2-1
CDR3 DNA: TGCGCCAGCAGCTTGGTACGGGGGACTGAGCAGTTCTTC
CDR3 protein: CASSLVRGTEQFF

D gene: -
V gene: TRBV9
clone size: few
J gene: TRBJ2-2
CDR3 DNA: TGTGCCAGCAGCGCACGGACTGGAGCGAACACCGGGGAGCTGTTTTTT
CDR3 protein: CASSARTGANTGELFF

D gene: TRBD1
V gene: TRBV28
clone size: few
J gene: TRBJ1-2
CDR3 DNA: TGTGCCAGCAGTTCCACCGGGACAGCTCTCTATGGCTACACCTTC
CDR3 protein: CASSSTGTALYGYTF

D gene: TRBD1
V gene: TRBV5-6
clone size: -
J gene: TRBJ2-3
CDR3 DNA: TGTGCCAGCAGCTTCAGGGGGCCCCACACAGATACGCAGTATTTT
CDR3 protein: CASSFRGPHTDTQYF

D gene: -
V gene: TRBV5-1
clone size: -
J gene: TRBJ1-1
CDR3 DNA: TGCGCCAGCAGCTTAACGTCGGGGGGAGACACTGAAGCTTTCTTT
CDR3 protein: CASSLTSGGDTEAFF

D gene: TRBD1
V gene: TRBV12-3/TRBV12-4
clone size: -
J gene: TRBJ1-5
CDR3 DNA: TGTGCCAGCACCGACAGGGTCGGATCAAGCCAGCCCCAGCATTTT
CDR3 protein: CASTDRVGSSQPQHF

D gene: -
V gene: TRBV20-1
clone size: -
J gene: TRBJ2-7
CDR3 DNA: TGCAGTGCCCCAGGGGCCCTTGTTTACGAGCAGTACTTC
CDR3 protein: CSAPGALVYEQYF

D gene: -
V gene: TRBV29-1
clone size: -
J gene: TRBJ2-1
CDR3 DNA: TGCAGCGTTGAAGCCAGCTCCTACAATGAGCAGTTCTTC
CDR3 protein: CSVEASSYNEQFF

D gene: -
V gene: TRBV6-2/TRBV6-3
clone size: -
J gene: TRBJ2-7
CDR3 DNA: TGTGCCAGCACCATACCCCCCTACGAGCAGTACTTC
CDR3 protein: CASTIPPYEQYF

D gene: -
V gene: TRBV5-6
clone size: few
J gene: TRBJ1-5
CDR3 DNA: TGTGCCAGCAGCTTGGGACGGCCTGTTAGCAATCAGCCCCAGCATTTT
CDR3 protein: CASSLGRPVSNQPQHF

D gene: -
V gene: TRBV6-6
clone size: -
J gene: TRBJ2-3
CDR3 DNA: TGTGCCAGCAGATATACAGGGTCAGATACGCAGTATTTT
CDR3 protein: CASRYTGSDTQYF

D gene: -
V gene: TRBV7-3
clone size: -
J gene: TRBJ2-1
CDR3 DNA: TGTGCCAGCAGCTCTACCCCAGGGACCCACCAGTTCTTC
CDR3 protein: CASSSTPGTHQFF

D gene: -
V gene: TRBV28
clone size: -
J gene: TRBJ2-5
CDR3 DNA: TGTGCCAGCAGTGACGGCGGGACACGAGAGACCCAGTACTTC
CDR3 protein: CASSDGGTRETQYF

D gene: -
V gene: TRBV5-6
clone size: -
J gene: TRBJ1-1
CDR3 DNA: TGTGCCAGCAGCTTGGATGACAGTAGAAACACTGAAGCTTTCTTT
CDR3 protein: CASSLDDSRNTEAFF

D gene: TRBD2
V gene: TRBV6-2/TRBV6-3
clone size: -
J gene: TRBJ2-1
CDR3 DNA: TGTGCCAGCAGTACCGGGGGGGGCGGCAATGAGCAGTTCTTC
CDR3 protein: CASSTGGGGNEQFF

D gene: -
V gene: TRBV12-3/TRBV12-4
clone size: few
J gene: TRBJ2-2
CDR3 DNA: TGTGCCAGCAGTTTTTGGGAAACCGGGGAGCTGTTTTTT
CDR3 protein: CASSFWETGELFF

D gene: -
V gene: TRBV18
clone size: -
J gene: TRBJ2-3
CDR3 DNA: TGTGCCAGCTCACCGATCAAGGGCGATACGCAGTATTTT
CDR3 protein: CASSPIKGDTQYF

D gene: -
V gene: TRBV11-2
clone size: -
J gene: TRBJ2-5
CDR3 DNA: TGTGCCAGCAGCTTAGATGGAGAGTCTTCTTGGGGCCAAGAGACCCAGTACTTC
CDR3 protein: CASSLDGESSWGQETQYF

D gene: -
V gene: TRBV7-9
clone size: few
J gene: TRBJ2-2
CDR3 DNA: TGTGCCAGCAGCTTTCTCGCCGACTACGGCGGGGAGCTGTTTTTT
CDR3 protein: CASSFLADYGGELFF

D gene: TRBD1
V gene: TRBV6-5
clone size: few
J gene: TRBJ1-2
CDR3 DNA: TGTGCCAGCAGTTGGGGGGGACAGGGGGCATCTGGCTACACCTTC
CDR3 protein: CASSWGGQGASGYTF

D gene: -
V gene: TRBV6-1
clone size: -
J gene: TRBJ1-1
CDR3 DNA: TGTGCCAGCACCCGAGACCGGGGATGGGAGAACACTGAAGCTTTCTTT
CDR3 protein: CASTRDRGWENTEAFF

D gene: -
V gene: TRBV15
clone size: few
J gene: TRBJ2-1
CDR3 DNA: TGTGCCACCAGCAGGCAGGGGTTGGGCCGTCCGGATGAGCAGTTCTTC
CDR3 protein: CATSRQGLGRPDEQFF

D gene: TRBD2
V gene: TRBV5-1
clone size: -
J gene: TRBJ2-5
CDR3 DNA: TGCGCCAGCAGCATGACTAGCGGGGGCAAAGAGACCCAGTACTTC
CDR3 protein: CASSMTSGGKETQYF

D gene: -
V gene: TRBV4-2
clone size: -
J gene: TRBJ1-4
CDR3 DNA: TGTGCCAGCAGCCGGGTAGGGCGAGGGGCCGGTGAAAAACTGTTTTTT
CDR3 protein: CASSRVGRGAGEKLFF

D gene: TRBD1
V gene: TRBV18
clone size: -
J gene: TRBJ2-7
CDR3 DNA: TGTGCCAGCTCACCCGGACAGGGTGCAAGCTCCTACGAGCAGTACTTC
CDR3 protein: CASSPGQGASSYEQYF

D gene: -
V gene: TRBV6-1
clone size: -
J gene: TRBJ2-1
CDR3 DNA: TGTGCCAGCAGTGGGCCGGGGGCCTACAATGAGCAGTTCTTC
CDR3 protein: CASSGPGAYNEQFF

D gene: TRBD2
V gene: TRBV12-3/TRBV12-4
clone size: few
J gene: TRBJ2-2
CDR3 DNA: TGTGCCAGCAGTTTTGGGAGGGGAGAAGGCGGGGAGCTGTTTTTT
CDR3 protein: CASSFGRGEGGELFF

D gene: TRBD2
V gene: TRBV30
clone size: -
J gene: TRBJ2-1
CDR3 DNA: TGTGCCTGGAACTCCCGGGGGGGGGCCTACAATGAGCAGTTCTTC
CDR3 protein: CAWNSRGGAYNEQFF

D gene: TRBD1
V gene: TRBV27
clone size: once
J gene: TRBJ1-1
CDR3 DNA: TGTGCCAGCTCCAACAGGGGGCCCACTGAAGCTTTCTTT
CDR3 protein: CASSNRGPTEAFF

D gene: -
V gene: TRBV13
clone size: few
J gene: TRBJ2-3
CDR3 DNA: TGTGCCAGCAGCGGGCCGGTGGATACGCAGTATTTT
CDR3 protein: CASSGPVDTQYF

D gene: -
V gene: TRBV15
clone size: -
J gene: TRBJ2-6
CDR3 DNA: TGTGCCACCAGCAACGGACGTATCTCTGGGGCCAACGTCCTGACTTTC
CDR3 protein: CATSNGRISGANVLTF

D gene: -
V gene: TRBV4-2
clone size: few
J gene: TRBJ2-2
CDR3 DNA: TGTGCCAGCAGCCACCTCGGGGGAACCGGGGAGCTGTTTTTT
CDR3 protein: CASSHLGGTGELFF

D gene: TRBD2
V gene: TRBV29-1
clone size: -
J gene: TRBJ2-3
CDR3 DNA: TGCAGCGCCCCAGCGGGGGGGGGTACAGATACGCAGTATTTT
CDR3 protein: CSAPAGGGTDTQYF

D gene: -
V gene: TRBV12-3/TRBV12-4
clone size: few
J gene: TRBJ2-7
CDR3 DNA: TGTGCCAGCACCACTGACGGGTACGGGGGCGAGCAGTACTTC
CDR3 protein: CASTTDGYGGEQYF

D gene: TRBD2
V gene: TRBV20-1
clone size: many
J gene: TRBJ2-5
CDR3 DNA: TGCAGTGCTGGACTAGCGGGGAAGGGGACCCAGTACTTC
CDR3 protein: CSAGLAGKGTQYF

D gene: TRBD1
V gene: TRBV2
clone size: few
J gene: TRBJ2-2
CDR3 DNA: TGTGCCAGCAGTGCCGGGACAGGGATGTACACCGGGGAGCTGTTTTTT
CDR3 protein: CASSAGTGMYTGELFF

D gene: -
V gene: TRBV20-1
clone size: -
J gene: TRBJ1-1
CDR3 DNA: TGCAGTGCGACTCGGACGGTGGGGACTGAAGCTTTCTTT
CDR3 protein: CSATRTVGTEAFF

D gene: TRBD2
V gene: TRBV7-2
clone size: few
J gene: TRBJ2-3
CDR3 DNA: TGTGCCAGCAGCTTTGGGAGATCGGGGGGGGCAGATACGCAGTATTTT
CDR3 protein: CASSFGRSGGADTQYF

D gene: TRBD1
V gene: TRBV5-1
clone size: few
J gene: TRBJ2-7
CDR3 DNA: TGCGCCAGCAGCGTGGACAGGGGCTCCTACGAGCAGTACTTC
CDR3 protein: CASSVDRGSYEQYF

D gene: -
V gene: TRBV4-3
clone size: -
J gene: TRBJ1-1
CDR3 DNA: TGCGCCAGCAGCCAAGGGGCAGTTAAATATTCAATGAACACTGAAGCTTTCTTT
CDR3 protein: CASSQGAVKYSMNTEAFF

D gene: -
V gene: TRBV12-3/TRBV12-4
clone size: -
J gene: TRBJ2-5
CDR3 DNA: TGTGCCAGCAGTTTCTGGGGAAGCCCTTACCAAGAGACCCAGTACTTC
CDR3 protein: CASSFWGSPYQETQYF

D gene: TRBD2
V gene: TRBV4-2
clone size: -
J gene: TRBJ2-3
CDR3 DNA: TGTGCCAGCAGCCATACTAGCGGGGGAACAGATACGCAGTATTTT
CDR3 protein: CASSHTSGGTDTQYF